Listed here is a single T cell receptor (beta chain). Using its own MiXCR run on the RT-PCR reads, TCRdb lists one record per CDR3 protein. The sample holds around 570,000 distinct CDR3 sequences, roughly 12% seen once. Trimming removed 0 bases from V and 5 bases from J, with 7 bases in between. The CDR3 sequence is 12 residues long. CDR1 is SQVTM, CDR2 ANQGSEA, per germline. The source of the sample is a study of response to subunit inactivated influenza vaccine. The data also belong to a second study, concerning T cells expressing NK-cell markers. Per that study: Synthesis of TCR beta cDNA relied on 5'RACE template switching carrying UMIs. Researchers got TCR beta repertoires out of sorted CD3+CD56+NKG2C+, CD3+CD56+NKG2C- and CD3+CD56-NKG2C+ T cells. In several experiments, an anti-gamma-delta TCR antibody restricted sorting to alpha-beta TCR T cells. Of the CD8+ T cell pool in about 6 donors, about 1.0-8% was accounted for by dominant NKG2C+ clonotypes. The same clonotypes also predominated in the CD3+CD56-NKG2C+ fraction of several donors.

The clonotype was recovered from a man aged 50-60 years who received an inactivated influenza vaccine. Sequences were derived from PBMCs from blood, sampled on the day of vaccination. The chain joins TRBV29-1 to TRBJ2-5; no firm D call. CDR3 in amino acids: CSVEDRWETQYF. CDR3 in DNA: TGCAGCGTTGAAGACAGATGGGAGACCCAGTACTTC.